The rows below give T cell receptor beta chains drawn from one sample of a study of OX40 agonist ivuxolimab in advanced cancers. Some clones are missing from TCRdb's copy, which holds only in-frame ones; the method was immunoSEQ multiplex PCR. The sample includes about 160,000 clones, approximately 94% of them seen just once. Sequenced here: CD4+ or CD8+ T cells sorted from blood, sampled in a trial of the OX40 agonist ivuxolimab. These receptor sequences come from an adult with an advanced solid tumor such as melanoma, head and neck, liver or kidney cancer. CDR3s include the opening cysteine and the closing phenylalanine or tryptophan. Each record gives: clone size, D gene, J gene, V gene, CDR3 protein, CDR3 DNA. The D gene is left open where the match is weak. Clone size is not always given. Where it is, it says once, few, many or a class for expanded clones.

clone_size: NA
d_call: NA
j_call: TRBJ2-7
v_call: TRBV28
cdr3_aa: CASSLQGAETNF
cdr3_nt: TGTGCCAGCAGTTTACAGGGAGCCGAGACGAACTTC

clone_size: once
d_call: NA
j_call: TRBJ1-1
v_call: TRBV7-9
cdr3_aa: CASSSSGFRGTEAFF
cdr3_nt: TGTGCCAGCAGCTCATCCGGTTTTCGGGGCACTGAAGCTTTCTTT

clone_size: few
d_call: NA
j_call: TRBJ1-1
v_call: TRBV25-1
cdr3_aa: CASSLPGGARAFF
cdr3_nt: TGTGCCAGCAGTCTCCCCGGGGGGGCTCGGGCTTTCTTT

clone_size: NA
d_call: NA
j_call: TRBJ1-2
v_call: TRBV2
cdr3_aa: CASSVMVLNYGYTF
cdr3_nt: TGTGCCAGCAGTGTCATGGTTTTGAACTATGGCTACACCTTC

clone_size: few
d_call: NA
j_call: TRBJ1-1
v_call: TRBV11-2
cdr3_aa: CASSPYRDEAFF
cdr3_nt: TGTGCCAGCAGCCCTTACAGGGATGAAGCTTTCTTT

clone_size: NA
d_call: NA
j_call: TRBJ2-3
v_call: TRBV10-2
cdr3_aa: CAGSTSTDTQYF
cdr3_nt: TGCGCCGGTTCTACTAGCACAGATACGCAGTATTTT

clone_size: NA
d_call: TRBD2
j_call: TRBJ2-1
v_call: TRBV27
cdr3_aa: CASSLGHSGLAGHNEQFF
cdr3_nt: TGTGCCAGCAGTTTAGGCCATTCCGGACTAGCGGGACACAATGAGCAGTTCTTC

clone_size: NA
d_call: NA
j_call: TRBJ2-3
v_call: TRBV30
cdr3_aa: CAWRPWGFTDTQYF
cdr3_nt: TGTGCCTGGAGGCCATGGGGGTTCACAGATACGCAGTATTTT

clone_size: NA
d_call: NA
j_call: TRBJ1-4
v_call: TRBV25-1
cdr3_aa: CASSDLIGSFGGEKLFF
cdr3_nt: TGTGCCAGCAGTGACCTAATAGGGTCCTTCGGGGGTGAAAAACTGTTTTTT

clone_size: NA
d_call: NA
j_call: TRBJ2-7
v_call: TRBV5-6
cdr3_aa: CALTQVSLVEETWGEQYF
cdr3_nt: TGTGCCTTAACCCAAGTGTCCTTAGTGGAGGAAACTTGGGGCGAGCAGTACTTC

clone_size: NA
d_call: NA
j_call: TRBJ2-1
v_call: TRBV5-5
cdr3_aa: CASSRARHNEQFF
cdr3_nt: TGTGCCAGCAGCCGGGCCCGTCACAATGAGCAGTTCTTC

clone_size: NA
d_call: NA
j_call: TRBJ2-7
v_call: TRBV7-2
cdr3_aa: CASSLGQFYEQYF
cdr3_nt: TGTGCCAGCAGCTTAGGACAGTTCTACGAGCAGTACTTC

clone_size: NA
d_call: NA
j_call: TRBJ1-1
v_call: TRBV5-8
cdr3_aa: CASSDFSHTEAFF
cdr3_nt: TGTGCCAGCAGCGATTTTTCACACACTGAAGCTTTCTTT

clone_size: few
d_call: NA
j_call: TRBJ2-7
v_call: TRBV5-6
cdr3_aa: CASSLMYEQYF
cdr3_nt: TGTGCCAGCAGCTTGATGTACGAGCAGTACTTC

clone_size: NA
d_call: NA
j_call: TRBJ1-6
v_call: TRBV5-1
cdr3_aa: CASSFGNSPLHF
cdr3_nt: TGCGCCAGCAGCTTTGGTAATTCACCCCTCCACTTT

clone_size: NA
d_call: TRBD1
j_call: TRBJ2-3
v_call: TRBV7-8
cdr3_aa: CASSSRQGPTDTQYF
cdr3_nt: TGTGCCAGCAGCTCTCGACAGGGTCCCACAGATACGCAGTATTTT

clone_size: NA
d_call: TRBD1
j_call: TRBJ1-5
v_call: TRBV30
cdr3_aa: CASGQGAGQPQHF
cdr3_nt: TGTGCCTCCGGACAGGGGGCAGGTCAGCCCCAGCATTTT

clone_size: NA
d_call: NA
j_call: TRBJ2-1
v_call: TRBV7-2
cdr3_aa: CASSLQLNEQFF
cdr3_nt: TGTGCCAGCAGCTTGCAGCTCAATGAGCAGTTCTTC

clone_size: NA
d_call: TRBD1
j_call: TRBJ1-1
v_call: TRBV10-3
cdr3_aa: CAIRPRTGGMEAFF
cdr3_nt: TGTGCCATCAGACCACGCACAGGGGGTATGGAAGCTTTCTTT

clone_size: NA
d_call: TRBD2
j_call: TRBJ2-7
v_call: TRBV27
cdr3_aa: CASRPLAEPSYEQYF
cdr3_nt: TGTGCCAGCAGGCCCCTAGCGGAACCTTCCTACGAGCAGTACTTC

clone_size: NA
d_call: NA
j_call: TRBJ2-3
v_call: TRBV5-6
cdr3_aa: CASRPGSTDTQYF
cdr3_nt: TGTGCCAGCAGACCGGGGAGCACAGATACGCAGTATTTT

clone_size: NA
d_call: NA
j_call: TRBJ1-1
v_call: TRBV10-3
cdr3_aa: CAIRVANTEAFF
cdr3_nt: TGTGCCATCAGGGTAGCGAACACTGAAGCTTTCTTT

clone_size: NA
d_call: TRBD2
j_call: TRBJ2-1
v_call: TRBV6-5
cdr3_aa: CASSPTSGSPHEQFF
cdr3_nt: TGTGCCAGCAGCCCCACTAGCGGGAGCCCCCATGAGCAGTTCTTC

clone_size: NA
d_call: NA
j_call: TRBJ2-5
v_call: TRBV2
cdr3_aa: CASSDPRGVETQYF
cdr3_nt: TGTGCCAGCAGTGATCCGAGGGGCGTTGAGACCCAGTACTTC

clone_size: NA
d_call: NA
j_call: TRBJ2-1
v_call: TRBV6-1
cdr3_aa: CASSEVRGADEQFF
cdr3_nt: TGTGCCAGCAGTGAAGTCAGGGGGGCCGATGAGCAGTTCTTC

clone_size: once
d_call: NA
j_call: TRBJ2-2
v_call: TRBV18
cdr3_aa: CASSPSRRGETGELFF
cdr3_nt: TGTGCCAGCTCACCCTCCAGAAGAGGGGAAACCGGGGAGCTGTTTTTT

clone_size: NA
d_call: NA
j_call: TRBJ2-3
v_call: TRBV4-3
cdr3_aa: CASSRGVTQVESTDTQYF
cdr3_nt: TGCGCCAGCAGCCGAGGGGTTACACAAGTCGAGAGCACAGATACGCAGTATTTT

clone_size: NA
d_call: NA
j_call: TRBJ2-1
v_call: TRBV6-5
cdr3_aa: CASSYSKGANEQFF
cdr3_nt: TGTGCCAGCAGTTACTCGAAAGGGGCCAATGAGCAGTTCTTC

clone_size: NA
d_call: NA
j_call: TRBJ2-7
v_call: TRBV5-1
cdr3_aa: CASSLGTVYEQYF
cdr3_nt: TGCGCCAGCAGCTTGGGGACAGTCTACGAGCAGTACTTC